A single sample gave rise to the 18 T cell receptor beta chains below, sequenced in a study of blood T cell repertoires in COVID-19. Using immunoSEQ multiplex PCR, the repertoire was profiled, and TCRdb retains in-frame clones only, with some absent. The sample carries 120,000 to 150,000 clones, about nine tenths recorded once. The sequenced sample consisted of peripheral blood. The receptors were sampled from a woman aged 50 to 60 with acute or convalescent COVID-19.

The V and J genes are TRBV30 and TRBJ1-2; 9 bases agree with TRBD1. The CDR3 is 15 residues long. V was clipped by 2 bases and J by 4 bases; unmatched bases: 8. The V gene's germline CDR1 is GTSNPN and CDR2 SVGIG (reference sequence). CDR3 loop: CAWSRNRGRSYGYTF. CDR3 nucleotides: TGTGCCTGGAGTCGCAACAGGGGGCGAAGCTATGGCTACACCTTC.

The J gene is TRBJ1-3, the V gene TRBV5-1; D might be TRBD1 (6 bases). Germline-derived CDR1 and CDR2 are SGHRS and YFSETQ. V gave up 5 bases and J gave up 4 bases, with 16 bases separating them. The CDR3 contains 15 residues. In DNA, the CDR3 is TGCGCCAGCAGTCGCCTAGGGGGAGACGGAAACACCATATATTTT. It translates to CASSRLGGDGNTIYF.

The J gene is TRBJ2-3, the V gene TRBV9; D ambiguous. The length of the CDR3 is 12 residues. V lost 0 bases and J 7 bases, leaving 6 bases between the germline ends. The germline V gene encodes CDR1 SGDLS and CDR2 YYNGEE. CDR3 region: CASSVDINTQYF. CDR3 nucleotide sequence: TGTGCCAGCAGCGTAGACATCAATACGCAGTATTTT.

The chain uses TRBV5-1 and TRBJ1-1; 7 bases are a match to TRBD1. The V segment lost 3 bases and the J segment 0 bases; nucleotides outside the gene matches: 8. This CDR3 contains 16 residues. Germline CDR1 reads SGHRS; CDR2 reads YFSETQ. The CDR3 region has the DNA TGCGCCAGCAGCTCCGAACCGACAGGGATGAACACTGAAGCTTTCTTT. Translating it yields CASSSEPTGMNTEAFF. The whole variable domain, filled in from reference TRBV5-1 and TRBJ1-1, reads KAGVTQTPRYLIKTRGQQVTLSCSPISGHRSVSWYQQTPGQGLQFLFEYFSETQRNKGNFPGRFSGRQFSNSRSEMNVSTLELGDSALYLCASSSEPTGMNTEAFFGQGTRLTVV.

The chain couples TRBV11-2 to TRBJ2-7; possibly TRBD2 for D (6 bases). Trimming took 5 bases from V and 3 from J, leaving 14 bases between them. The CDR3 runs to 14 residues. Per germline, CDR1 SGHAT and CDR2 FQNNGV. In DNA form, the CDR3 reads TGTGCCAGCAGCCCTCTCGGGGGAGTCTACGAGCAGTACTTC. Protein product: CASSPLGGVYEQYF.

The J gene is TRBJ2-7, the V gene TRBV30, with D tentatively TRBD1 (6 bases). V lost 0 bases and J lost 3, with 6 bases in between. The CDR3 spans 12 residues. CDR1 is GTSNPN and CDR2 is SVGIG in the germline V gene (reference sequence). CDR3: CAWSVGGYEQYF. The CDR3 DNA sequence: TGTGCCTGGAGTGTAGGGGGCTACGAGCAGTACTTC.

The chain is built from TRBV30 and TRBJ2-2; perhaps TRBD2 as D (5 bases). The ends were cut back, 0 bases at V and 7 bases at J, with 15 bases in the middle. This CDR3 is 15 amino acids long. Looked up from germline, CDR1 is GTSNPN and CDR2 is SVGIG (reference sequence). The CDR3 bases are TGTGCCTGGAGTGTTTCGCCCGAGGGTTTCGGGGAGCTGTTTTTT. Translating it yields CAWSVSPEGFGELFF.

J is TRBJ2-1 and V is TRBV27; D is perhaps TRBD2 (5 bases). CDR3 size: 13 residues. The germline V gene has CDR1 MNHEY and CDR2 SMNVEV (reference sequence). V lost 7 bases and J 3 bases, leaving 10 bases between the germline ends. CDR3 residues: CASTHDYYNEQFF. CDR3 nucleotide sequence: TGTGCCAGCACCCATGACTACTACAATGAGCAGTTCTTC.

J is TRBJ2-3 and V is TRBV14; a possible D gene is TRBD1 (5 bases). CDR3 length: 15 residues. V gave up 4 bases and J gave up 4 bases, with 15 bases separating them. CDR1 SGHDN and CDR2 FVKESK come from the germline V gene. CDR3 bases: TGTGCCAGCAGCCCCTGGGGCAGTAGGGCAGATACGCAGTATTTT. Residues: CASSPWGSRADTQYF.

This rearrangement joins TRBV25-1 to TRBJ2-1; 9 nucleotides align to TRBD1. Germline lookup yields CDR1 MGHDK and CDR2 SYGVNS. The CDR3 loop spans 15 amino acids. Trimming removed 5 bases from V and 4 bases from J; junction bases left unmatched: 6. The CDR3 nucleotides read TGTGCCAGCAGTTTGCTCGGGACAGGGTACAATGAGCAGTTCTTC. This sequence encodes CASSLLGTGYNEQFF.

The chain carries TRBV11-3 and TRBJ2-3; D perhaps matches TRBD2 (7 bases). Germline CDR1 and CDR2: SGHNT and YENEEA. The V gene lost 5 bases and the J gene lost 2 bases, with 17 bases spanning the gap. The CDR3 consists of 16 residues. The CDR3 bases are TGTGCCAGCAGCAAAACGCGGGGGCTCAACACAGATACGCAGTATTTT. Translation: CASSKTRGLNTDTQYF.

V and J are TRBV27 and TRBJ2-1; D perhaps matches TRBD2 (5 bases). This CDR3 spans 16 amino acids. Trimming left V 6 bases short and J 10 bases short, with 25 bases between. Germline values: CDR1 MNHEY, CDR2 SMNVEV (reference sequence). CDR3 sequence (DNA): TGTGCCAGCAGCAAATCCCTAGCAACGAGGACGTGGGAGCAGTTCTTC. This sequence encodes CASSKSLATRTWEQFF.

As to this clone: The identical CDR3 is also encoded by other nucleotide sequences in the sample. The V gene is TRBV27, the J gene TRBJ1-2; 7 bases line up with TRBD1. The germline V gene has CDR1 MNHEY and CDR2 SMNVEV (reference sequence). This CDR3 comprises 13 residues. Germline trimming cut 0 bases from V and 5 bases from J; bases unmatched to any gene: 0. The CDR3 region is CASSLSRGYGYTF. CDR3 nucleotides: TGTGCCAGCAGTTTATCCAGGGGGTATGGCTACACCTTC.

The chain carries TRBV10-3 and TRBJ1-6; TRBD1 might be the D (6 bases). Trimming left V 3 bases short and J 7 bases short, with 10 bases between. The length of the CDR3 is 14 residues. Germline V CDR1 and CDR2: ENHRY, SYGVKD. The CDR3 DNA is TGTGCCATCAGTGAAATCACAGGGAATTCACCCCTCCACTTT. Translated: CAISEITGNSPLHF.

The chain is built from TRBV20-1 and TRBJ1-1; 7 positions match TRBD1. The CDR3 consists of 11 residues. CDR1 and CDR2 (germline): DFQATT, SNEGSKA (reference sequence). V was pared by 4 bases and J by 11 bases, with 7 bases of the junction left unmatched. In nucleotides, the CDR3 is TGCAGTGCTAAGGGGGCGCGGAGTGCTTTCTTT. It yields the protein CSAKGARSAFF.

This clone was recorded only once. The V and J genes are TRBV5-1 and TRBJ1-2, with D possibly matching TRBD1 (5 bases). CDR1 and CDR2 from the germline V gene are SGHRS and YFSETQ. V lost 0 bases, J lost 0 bases, and 6 bases lay in between. The CDR3 covers 14 residues. CDR3 sequence: CASSLEGSNYGYTF. The CDR3 DNA reads TGCGCCAGCAGCTTGGAGGGGTCTAACTATGGCTACACCTTC.

J is TRBJ1-5 and V is TRBV12-3 or TRBV12-4; D is undetermined. This CDR3 comprises 12 residues. Trimming took 7 bases from V and 9 from J, leaving 13 bases between them. The CDR3 protein is CASTYGVRPQHF. The DNA of the CDR3 is TGTGCCAGCACCTACGGAGTTCGGCCCCAGCATTTT.

The chain is built from TRBV7-7 and TRBJ2-3; TRBD2 matches 7 bases. The V gene's germline CDR1 is SSHAT and CDR2 FNYEAQ (reference sequence). Losses at the gene ends were 1 base for V and 3 bases for J; bases not matched to a gene: 4. CDR3 length: 15 amino acids. CDR3: CASSLGLAETDTQYF. As DNA, the CDR3 is TGTGCCAGCAGCTTAGGGCTAGCGGAAACAGATACGCAGTATTTT.